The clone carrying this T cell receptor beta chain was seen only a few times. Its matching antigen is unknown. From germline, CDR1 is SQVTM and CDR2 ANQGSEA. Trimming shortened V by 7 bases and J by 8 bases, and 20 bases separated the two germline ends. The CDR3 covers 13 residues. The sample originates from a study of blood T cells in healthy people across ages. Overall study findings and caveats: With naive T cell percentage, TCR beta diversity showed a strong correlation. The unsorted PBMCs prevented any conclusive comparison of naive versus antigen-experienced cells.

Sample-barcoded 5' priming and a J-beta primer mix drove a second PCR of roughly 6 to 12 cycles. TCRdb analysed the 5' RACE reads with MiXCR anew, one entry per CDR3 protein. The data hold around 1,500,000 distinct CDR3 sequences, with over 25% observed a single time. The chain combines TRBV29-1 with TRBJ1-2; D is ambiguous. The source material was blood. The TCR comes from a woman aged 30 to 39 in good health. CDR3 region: CSAPALRSTGYTF. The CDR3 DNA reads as TGCAGCGCTCCTGCCCTCAGGTCCACAGGCTACACCTTC.